This TCR beta chain came from a study of control samples from healthy donors and cancer patients. The assay was immunoSEQ multiplex PCR, and TCRdb's table has in-frame clones only and misses some. Here the sample spans 350,000 to 450,000 clones, about nine tenths being singletons. The CDR3 length is 13 residues. V was clipped by 8 bases and J by 3 bases, with 14 bases between them. Per the germline V gene, CDR1 is SGHDN and CDR2 is FVKESK. The V call is TRBV14, the J call TRBJ2-7, with D possibly being TRBD1 (6 bases). This clonotype was obtained from a man aged 40-49 years with head and neck cancer. Sequenced material: PBMCs. CDR3 sequence (DNA): TGTGCCAGCCAGCCGGGACAAGGCTACGAGCAGTACTTC. This encodes CASQPGQGYEQYF.